This T cell receptor (beta chain) emerged from a study of HIV-infected children after antiretroviral therapy interruption. Treatment noted: PENTA 11 planned treatment interruption arm or continuous ART arm. RNA-based 3' RACE libraries used unique molecular identifiers. TCRdb re-called the 3' RACE reads through MiXCR, storing one row per CDR3 protein. This table holds about 15,000 distinct CDR3 sequences, roughly 3.4% found once. This clonotype was found many times. V was shortened by 2 bases and J by 11 bases, with 13 bases between the two germline ends. This CDR3 is built from 13 residues. Germline V gene lookup returns CDR1 LGHDT and CDR2 YNNKEL (reference sequence).

The chain joins TRBV3-1 to TRBJ1-5; D remains ambiguous. This clonotype originated in a child under 18 with HIV. The sample consisted of CD45RA+ CD4+ T cells from PBMCs, taken from a donor given antiretroviral therapy, either interrupted or continuous. Specified subset: naive CD4+ CD45RA+ CD45RO- T cells. The CDR3 nucleotides read TGTGCCAGCAGCCAATCTACGGTCGGGGCCCAGCATTTT. This sequence encodes CASSQSTVGAQHF.